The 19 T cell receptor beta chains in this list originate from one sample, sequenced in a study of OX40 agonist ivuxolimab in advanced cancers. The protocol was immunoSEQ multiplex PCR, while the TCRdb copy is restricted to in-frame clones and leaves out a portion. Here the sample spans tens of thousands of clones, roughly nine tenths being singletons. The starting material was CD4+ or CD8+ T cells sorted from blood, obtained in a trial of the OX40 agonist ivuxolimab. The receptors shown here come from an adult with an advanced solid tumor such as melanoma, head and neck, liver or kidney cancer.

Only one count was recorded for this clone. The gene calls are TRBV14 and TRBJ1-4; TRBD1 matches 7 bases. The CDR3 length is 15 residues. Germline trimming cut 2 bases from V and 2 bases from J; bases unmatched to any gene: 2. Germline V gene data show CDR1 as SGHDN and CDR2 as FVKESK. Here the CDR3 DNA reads TGTGCCAGCAGCCAACTCAGGGGGACTAATGAAAAACTGTTTTTT. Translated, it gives CASSQLRGTNEKLFF.

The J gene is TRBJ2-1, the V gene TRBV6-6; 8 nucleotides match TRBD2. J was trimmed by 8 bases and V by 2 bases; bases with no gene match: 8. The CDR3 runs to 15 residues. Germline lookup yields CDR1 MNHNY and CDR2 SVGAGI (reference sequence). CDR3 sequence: CASSYLREEIDEQFF. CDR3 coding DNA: TGTGCCAGCAGTTACCTGCGGGAGGAGATTGATGAGCAGTTCTTC.

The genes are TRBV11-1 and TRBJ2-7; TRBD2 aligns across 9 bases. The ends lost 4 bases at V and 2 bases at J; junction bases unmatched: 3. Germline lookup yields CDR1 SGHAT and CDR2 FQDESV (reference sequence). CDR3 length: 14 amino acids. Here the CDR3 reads CASSYERGAYEQYF. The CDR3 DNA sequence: TGTGCCAGCAGCTACGAGCGGGGGGCCTACGAGCAGTACTTC.

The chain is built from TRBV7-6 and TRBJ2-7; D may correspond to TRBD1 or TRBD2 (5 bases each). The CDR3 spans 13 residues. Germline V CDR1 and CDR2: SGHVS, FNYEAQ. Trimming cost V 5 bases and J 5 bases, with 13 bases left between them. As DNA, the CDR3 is TGTGCCAGCAGCCCGGGGCCTGGCCACGAGCAGTACTTC. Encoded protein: CASSPGPGHEQYF.

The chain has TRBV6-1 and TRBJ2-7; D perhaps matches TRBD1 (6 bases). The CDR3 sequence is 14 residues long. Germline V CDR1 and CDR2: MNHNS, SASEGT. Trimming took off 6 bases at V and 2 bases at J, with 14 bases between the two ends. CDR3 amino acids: CASSGTPKPYEQYV. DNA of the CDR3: TGTGCCAGCAGCGGGACACCGAAACCCTACGAGCAGTACGTC.

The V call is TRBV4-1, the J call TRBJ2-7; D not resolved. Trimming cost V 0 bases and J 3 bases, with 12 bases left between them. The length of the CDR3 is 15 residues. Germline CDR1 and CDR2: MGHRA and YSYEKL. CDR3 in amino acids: CASSQEEAGYYEQYV. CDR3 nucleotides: TGCGCCAGCAGCCAAGAAGAGGCCGGCTACTACGAGCAGTACGTC.

CDR3 sequence: CASSEQTFYEQYV. In DNA form, the CDR3 reads TGTGCCAGCAGTGAACAGACTTTCTACGAGCAGTACGTC. The rearrangement uses TRBV2 and TRBJ2-7; D remains unclear. V lost 2 bases to trimming and J lost 3 bases, with 8 bases between them. The V gene's germline CDR1 is SNHLY and CDR2 FYNNEI. This CDR3 contains 13 residues.

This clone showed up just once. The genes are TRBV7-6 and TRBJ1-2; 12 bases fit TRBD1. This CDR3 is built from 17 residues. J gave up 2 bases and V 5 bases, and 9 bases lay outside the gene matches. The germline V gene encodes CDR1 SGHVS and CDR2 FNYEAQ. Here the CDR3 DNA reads TGTGCCAGCAGCCCCGGGACAGGGGGCGCTGGGAACTATGGCTACACCTTC. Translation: CASSPGTGGAGNYGYTF.

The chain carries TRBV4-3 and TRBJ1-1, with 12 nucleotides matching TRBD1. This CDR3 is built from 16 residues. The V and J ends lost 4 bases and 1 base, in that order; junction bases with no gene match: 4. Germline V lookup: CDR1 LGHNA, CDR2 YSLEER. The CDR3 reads CASSLGTGGANTEAFF. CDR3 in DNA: TGCGCCAGCAGCCTAGGGACAGGGGGCGCGAACACTGAAGCTTTCTTT.

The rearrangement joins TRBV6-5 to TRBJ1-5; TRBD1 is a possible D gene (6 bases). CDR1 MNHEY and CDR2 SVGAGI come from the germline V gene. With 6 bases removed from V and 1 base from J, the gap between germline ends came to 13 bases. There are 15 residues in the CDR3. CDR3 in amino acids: CASSPTGRSNQPQHF. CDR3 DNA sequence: TGTGCCAGCAGCCCCACAGGGAGAAGCAATCAGCCCCAGCATTTT.

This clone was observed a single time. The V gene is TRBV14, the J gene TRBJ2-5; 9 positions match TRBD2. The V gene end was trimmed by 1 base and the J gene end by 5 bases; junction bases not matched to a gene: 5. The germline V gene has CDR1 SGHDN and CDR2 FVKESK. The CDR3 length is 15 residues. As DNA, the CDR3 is TGTGCCAGCAGCCAAGTGCGGGGGGGCCGCGAGACCCAGTACTTC. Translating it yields CASSQVRGGRETQYF.

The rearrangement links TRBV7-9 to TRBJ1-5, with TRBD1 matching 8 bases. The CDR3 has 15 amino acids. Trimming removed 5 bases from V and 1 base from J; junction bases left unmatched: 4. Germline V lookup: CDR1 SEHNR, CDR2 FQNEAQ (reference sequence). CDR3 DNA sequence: TGTGCCAGCAGCGGACAGGGAGAGAGCAATCAGCCCCAGCATTTT. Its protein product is CASSGQGESNQPQHF.

The CDR3 DNA follows: TGTGCCAGCAGCTCTTCGGGCCACGGGAACAATGAGCAGTTCTTC. Amino acids: CASSSSGHGNNEQFF. This chain connects TRBV7-6 to TRBJ2-1; a possible D gene is TRBD2 (5 bases). Germline V gives CDR1 SGHVS, CDR2 FNYEAQ. The V gene lost 4 bases and the J gene lost 5 bases, with 15 bases spanning the gap. This CDR3 spans 15 amino acids.

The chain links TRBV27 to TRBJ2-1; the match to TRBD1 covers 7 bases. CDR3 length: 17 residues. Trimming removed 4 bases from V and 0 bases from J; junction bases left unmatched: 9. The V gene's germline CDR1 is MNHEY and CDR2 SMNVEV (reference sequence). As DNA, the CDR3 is TGTGCCAGCAGTTCAATACAGGGGCCCATCTCCTACAATGAGCAGTTCTTC. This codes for CASSSIQGPISYNEQFF.

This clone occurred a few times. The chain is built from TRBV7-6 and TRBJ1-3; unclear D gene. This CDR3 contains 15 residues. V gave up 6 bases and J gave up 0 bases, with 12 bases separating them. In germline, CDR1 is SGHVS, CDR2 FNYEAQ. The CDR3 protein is CASRADGSSGNTIYF. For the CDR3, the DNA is TGTGCCAGCAGGGCCGATGGATCCTCTGGAAACACCATATATTTT.

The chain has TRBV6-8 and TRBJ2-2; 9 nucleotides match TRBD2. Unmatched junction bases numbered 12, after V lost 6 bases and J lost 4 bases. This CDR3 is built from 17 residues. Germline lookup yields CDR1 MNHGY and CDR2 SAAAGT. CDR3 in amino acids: CASSQRASGRSTGELFF. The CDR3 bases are TGTGCCAGCAGCCAGAGGGCCAGCGGGAGGTCCACCGGGGAGCTGTTTTTT.

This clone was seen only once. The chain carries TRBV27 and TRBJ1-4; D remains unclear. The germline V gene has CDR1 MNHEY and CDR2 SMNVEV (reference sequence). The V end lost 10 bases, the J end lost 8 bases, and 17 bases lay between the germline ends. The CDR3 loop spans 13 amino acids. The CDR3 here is CATRLRDEEKLFF. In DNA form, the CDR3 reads TGTGCCACCCGACTGAGAGACGAGGAAAAACTGTTTTTT.

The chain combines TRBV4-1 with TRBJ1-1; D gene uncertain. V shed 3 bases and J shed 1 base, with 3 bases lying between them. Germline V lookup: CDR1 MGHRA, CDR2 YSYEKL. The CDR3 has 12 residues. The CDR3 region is CASSHENTEAFF. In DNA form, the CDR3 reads TGCGCCAGCAGCCACGAGAACACTGAAGCTTTCTTT.

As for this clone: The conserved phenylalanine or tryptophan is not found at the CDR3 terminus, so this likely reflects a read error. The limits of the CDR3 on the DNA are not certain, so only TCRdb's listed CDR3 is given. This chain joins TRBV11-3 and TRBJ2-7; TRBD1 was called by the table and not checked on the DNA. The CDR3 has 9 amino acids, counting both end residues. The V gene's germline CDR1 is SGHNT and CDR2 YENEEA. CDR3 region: CATLLPDRR.